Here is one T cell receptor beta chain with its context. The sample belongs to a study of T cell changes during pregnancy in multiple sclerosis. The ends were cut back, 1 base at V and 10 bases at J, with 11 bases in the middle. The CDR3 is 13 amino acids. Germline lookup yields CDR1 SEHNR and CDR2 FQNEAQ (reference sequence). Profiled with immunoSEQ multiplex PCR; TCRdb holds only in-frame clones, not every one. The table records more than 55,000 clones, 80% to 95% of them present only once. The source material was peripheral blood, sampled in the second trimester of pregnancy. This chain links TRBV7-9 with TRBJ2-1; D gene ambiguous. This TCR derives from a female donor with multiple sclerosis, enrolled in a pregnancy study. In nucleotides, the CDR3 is TGTGCCAGCAGCTTAGGTCCGAAACAAGAGCAGTTCTTC. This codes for CASSLGPKQEQFF.